This TCR beta chain is from a study of T cell responses to AZD1222 COVID-19 vaccine. Overall study results and limits: At baseline, seropositivity was found in only 6 or 7 AZD1222 recipients. Per reports, nearly half of all spike-specific TCRs target regions that are unmutated in variants.

The CDR3 consists of 13 residues. Germline CDR1 reads SGHRS; CDR2 reads YFSETQ. Trimming removed 3 bases from V and 4 bases from J; junction bases left unmatched: 1. Concerning this clone: Its cognate antigen is unknown.

Sequencing was performed with immunoSEQ multiplex PCR; in TCRdb, only in-frame clones are kept and a portion is missing. The sample records more than 100,000 clones, 87% being singletons. This specimen consisted of peripheral blood, obtained 28 days after the second AZD1222 dose. The source of this sequence is an adult who received the AZD1222 COVID-19 vaccine. V usage is TRBV5-1 and J usage is TRBJ2-5, with 9 bases fitting TRBD1. For the CDR3, the DNA is TGCGCCAGCAGCTCGGACAGGGGAGAGACCCAGTACTTC. As protein: CASSSDRGETQYF.